Below, 4 T cell receptor beta chains from the same sample are listed, as sequenced in a study of T-cell memory formation after mild COVID-19. Each CDR3 protein is one row after TCRdb ran MiXCR on the 5' RACE reads. The sample comprises 190,000 or so distinct CDR3 sequences, about 10% of which are singletons, and approximately 2.8% rests with the top ten. The source material was PBMCs or a T cell subset sorted from them (not recorded which). The source is a man aged 18 to 29 who had mild COVID-19 (a few samples of this study predate the infection). Cell type and time point are not known.

This clonotype has a handful of counts. The chain employs TRBV6-6 and TRBJ1-5, with 12 bases aligning to TRBD1. The germline V gene encodes CDR1 MNHNY and CDR2 SVGAGI (reference sequence). This CDR3 spans 17 amino acids. Trimming removed 6 bases from V and 6 bases from J; junction bases left unmatched: 12. CDR3 nucleotides: TGTGCCAGCAGATACCCCGGGACAGGGGGCTTCGGTCAGCCCCAGCATTTT. Translated: CASRYPGTGGFGQPQHF.

The V and J genes are TRBV3-1 and TRBJ2-2, with 9 bases lining up with TRBD2. The CDR3 is 16 amino acids. CDR1 is LGHDT and CDR2 is YNNKEL in the germline V gene (reference sequence). Trimming took 5 bases from V and 4 from J; bases not matched to a gene: 8. The DNA of the CDR3 is TGTGCCAGCAGCTCGGGTAGCGGGGGAGGCACCGGGGAGCTGTTTTTT. Residues: CASSSGSGGGTGELFF.

This clonotype was counted only a few times. The V call is TRBV7-8, the J call TRBJ2-1; 8 nucleotides line up with TRBD2. V lost 5 bases, J lost 6 bases, and 9 bases stayed unmatched. CDR1 is SGHVS, CDR2 FQNEAQ, per germline. The CDR3 contains 15 residues. The CDR3: CASSRSGGEINEQFF. CDR3 nucleotides: TGTGCCAGCAGCCGCAGCGGGGGAGAAATCAATGAGCAGTTCTTC. Drawing the rest from reference TRBV7-8 and TRBJ2-1, the complete variable domain is GAGVSQSPRYKVAKRGQDVALRCDPISGHVSLFWYQQALGQGPEFLTYFQNEAQLDKSGLPSDRFFAERPEGSVSTLKIQRTQQEDSAVYLCASSRSGGEINEQFFGPGTRLTVL.

The CDR3 reads CASSLVFWGSGNTIYF. The CDR3 bases are TGTGCCAGCAGCTTAGTATTCTGGGGCTCTGGAAACACCATATATTTT. This chain uses TRBV7-2 with TRBJ1-3; D uncertain. CDR1 is SGHTA and CDR2 is FQGNSA in the germline V gene. This CDR3 comprises 16 residues. Trimming took 1 base from V and 0 from J, leaving 10 bases between them.